This TCR beta chain was obtained from a study of regulatory T cells in long-lasting Graves disease. Broader study findings: Favored usage of TRBV28, TRBJ1-2 and TRBJ2-5 was recorded in persistent disease.

According to the study, TCR beta libraries were built with iRepertoire HTBI primers and CDR3-region Arm-PCR. Using its own MiXCR run on the multiplex PCR reads, TCRdb lists one record per CDR3 protein. The table lists over 650,000 distinct CDR3 sequences, 30% of them singletons. For this clonotype: The antigen is not known.

The CDR3 extends over 15 amino acids. CDR1 is SGHTA and CDR2 is FQGTGA in the germline V gene. V shed 5 bases and J 6 bases; nucleotides not matched to a gene: 8. Described time point: persistent/refractory GD, antithyroid drugs over 5 years with positive TRAb. The TCR library was made from RNA that had been extracted from PBMCs in TRIzol. The EDTA tubes were filled with roughly 10 milliliters of drawn peripheral blood. The sequences come from peripheral blood mononuclear cells (PBMCs), collected when the disease was refractory, from a patient treated with antithyroid drugs. The sequence was collected from a female donor with Graves disease. The chain has TRBV7-3 and TRBJ2-5; 11 positions match TRBD2. The CDR3 bases are TGTGCCAGCAGCCCCGGGACTAGCGGCACACAGACCCAGTACTTC. It encodes CASSPGTSGTQTQYF.